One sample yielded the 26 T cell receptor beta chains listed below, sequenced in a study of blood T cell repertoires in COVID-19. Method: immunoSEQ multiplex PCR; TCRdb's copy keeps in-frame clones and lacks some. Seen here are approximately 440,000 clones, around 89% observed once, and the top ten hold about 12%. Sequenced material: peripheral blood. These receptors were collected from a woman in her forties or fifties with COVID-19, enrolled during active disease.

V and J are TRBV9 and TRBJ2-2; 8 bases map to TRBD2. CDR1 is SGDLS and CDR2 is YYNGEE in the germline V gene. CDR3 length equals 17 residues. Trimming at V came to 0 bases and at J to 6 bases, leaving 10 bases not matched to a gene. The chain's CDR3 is CASSVESAGVQSGELFF. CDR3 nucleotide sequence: TGTGCCAGCAGCGTAGAGTCAGCGGGGGTCCAATCCGGGGAGCTGTTTTTT.

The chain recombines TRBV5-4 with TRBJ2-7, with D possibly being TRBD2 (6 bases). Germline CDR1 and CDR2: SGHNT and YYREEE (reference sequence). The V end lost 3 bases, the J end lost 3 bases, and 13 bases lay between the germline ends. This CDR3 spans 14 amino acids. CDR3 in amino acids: CASSSNRLVYEQYF. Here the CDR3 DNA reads TGTGCCAGCAGCTCTAACCGACTAGTCTACGAGCAGTACTTC.

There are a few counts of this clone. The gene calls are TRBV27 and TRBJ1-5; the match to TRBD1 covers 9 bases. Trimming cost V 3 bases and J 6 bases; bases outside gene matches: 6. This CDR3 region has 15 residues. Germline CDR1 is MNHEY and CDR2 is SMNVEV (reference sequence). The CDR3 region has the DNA TGTGCCAGCAGTTTGGAATGGACAGGGGTTCAGCCCCAGCATTTT. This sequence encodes CASSLEWTGVQPQHF.

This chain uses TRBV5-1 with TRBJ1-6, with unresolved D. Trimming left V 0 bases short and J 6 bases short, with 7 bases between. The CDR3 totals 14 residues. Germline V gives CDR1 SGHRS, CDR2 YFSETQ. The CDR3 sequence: CASSLALSNSPLHF. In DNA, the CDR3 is TGCGCCAGCAGCTTGGCATTGTCTAATTCACCCCTCCACTTT.

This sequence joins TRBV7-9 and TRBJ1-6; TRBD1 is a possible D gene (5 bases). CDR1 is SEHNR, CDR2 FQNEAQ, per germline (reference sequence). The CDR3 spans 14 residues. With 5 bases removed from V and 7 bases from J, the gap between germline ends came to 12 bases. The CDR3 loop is CASSPTEENSPLHF. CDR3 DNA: TGTGCCAGCAGCCCGACAGAGGAGAATTCACCCCTCCACTTT.

CDR3 amino acids: CASKVTSGGAWSSYNEQFF. The CDR3 region has the DNA TGTGCCAGCAAAGTGACTAGCGGGGGGGCCTGGAGCTCCTACAATGAGCAGTTCTTC. The rearrangement links TRBV27 to TRBJ2-1; TRBD2 aligns across 14 bases. V gave up 7 bases and J gave up 0 bases; unmatched junction bases: 11. The CDR3 is made up of 19 amino acids. CDR1 is MNHEY, CDR2 SMNVEV, per germline (reference sequence).

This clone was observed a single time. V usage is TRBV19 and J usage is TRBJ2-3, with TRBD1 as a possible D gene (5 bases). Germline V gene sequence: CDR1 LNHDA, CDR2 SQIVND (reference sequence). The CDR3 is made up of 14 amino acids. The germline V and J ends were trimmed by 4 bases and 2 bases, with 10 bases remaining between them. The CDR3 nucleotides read TGTGCCAGTAGTAATGGCGGACACACAGATACGCAGTATTTT. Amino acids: CASSNGGHTDTQYF.

The CDR3 nucleotides read TGTGCCAGCAGTCCTACTAGCAGGGAGACCCAGTACTTC. Translating it yields CASSPTSRETQYF. The chain couples TRBV3-1 (or the pseudogene TRBV3-2) to TRBJ2-5, with D tentatively TRBD2 (6 bases). The V end was cut by 6 bases, the J end by 5 bases, with 13 bases between. This CDR3 is built from 13 residues. CDR1 is LGHDT, CDR2 YNNKEL, per germline (reference sequence).

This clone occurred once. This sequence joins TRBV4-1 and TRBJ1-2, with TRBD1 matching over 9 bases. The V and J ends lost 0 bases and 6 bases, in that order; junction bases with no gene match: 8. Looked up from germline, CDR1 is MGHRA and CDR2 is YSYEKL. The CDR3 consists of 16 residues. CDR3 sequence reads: CASSQERTGASHGYTF. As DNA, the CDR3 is TGCGCCAGCAGCCAAGAGAGGACAGGGGCCTCCCATGGCTACACCTTC.

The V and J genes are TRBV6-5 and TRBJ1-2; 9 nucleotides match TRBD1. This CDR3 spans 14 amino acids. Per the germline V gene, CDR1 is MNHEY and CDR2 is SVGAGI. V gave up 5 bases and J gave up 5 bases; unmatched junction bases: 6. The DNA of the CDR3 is TGTGCCAGCAGTCCGGGGACAGGGAGGTATGGCTACACCTTC. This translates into CASSPGTGRYGYTF.

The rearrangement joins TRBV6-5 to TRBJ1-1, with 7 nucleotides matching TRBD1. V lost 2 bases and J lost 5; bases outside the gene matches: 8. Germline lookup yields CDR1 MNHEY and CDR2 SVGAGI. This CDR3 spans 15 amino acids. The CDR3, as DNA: TGTGCCAGCAGTTACACGGAACCAGGGGGGACTGAAGCTTTCTTT. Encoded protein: CASSYTEPGGTEAFF.

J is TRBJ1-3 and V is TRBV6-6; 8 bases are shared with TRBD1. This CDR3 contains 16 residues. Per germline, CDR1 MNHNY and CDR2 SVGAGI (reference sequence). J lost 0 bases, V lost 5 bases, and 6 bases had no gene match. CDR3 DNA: TGTGCCAGCAGTAGCGGGACAGGCGACTCTGGAAACACCATATATTTT. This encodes CASSSGTGDSGNTIYF.

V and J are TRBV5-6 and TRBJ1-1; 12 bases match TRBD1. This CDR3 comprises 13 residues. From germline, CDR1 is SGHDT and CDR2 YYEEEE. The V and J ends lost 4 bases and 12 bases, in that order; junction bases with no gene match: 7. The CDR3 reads CASSQGTGGLTFF. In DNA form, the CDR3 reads TGTGCCAGCAGCCAAGGGACAGGGGGCTTGACTTTCTTT.

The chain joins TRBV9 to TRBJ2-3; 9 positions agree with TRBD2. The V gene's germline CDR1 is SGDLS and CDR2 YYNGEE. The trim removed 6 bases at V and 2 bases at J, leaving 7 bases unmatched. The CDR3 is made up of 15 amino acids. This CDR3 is CASNTAGGSTDTQYF. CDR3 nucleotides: TGTGCCAGCAATACGGCGGGGGGGTCCACAGATACGCAGTATTTT.

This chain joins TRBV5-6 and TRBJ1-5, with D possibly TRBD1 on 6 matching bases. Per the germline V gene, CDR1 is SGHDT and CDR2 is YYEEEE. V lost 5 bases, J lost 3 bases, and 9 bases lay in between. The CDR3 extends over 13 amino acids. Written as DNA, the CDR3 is TGTGCCAGCAGTACAGGGATCAATCAGCCCCAGCATTTT. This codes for CASSTGINQPQHF.

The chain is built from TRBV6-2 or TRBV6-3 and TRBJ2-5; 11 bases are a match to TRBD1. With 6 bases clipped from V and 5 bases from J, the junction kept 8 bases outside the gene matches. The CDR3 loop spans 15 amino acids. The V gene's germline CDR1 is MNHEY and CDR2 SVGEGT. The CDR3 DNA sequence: TGTGCCAGCAGCGGACAGGGGGCCTTTAAGGAGACCCAGTACTTC. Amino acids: CASSGQGAFKETQYF.

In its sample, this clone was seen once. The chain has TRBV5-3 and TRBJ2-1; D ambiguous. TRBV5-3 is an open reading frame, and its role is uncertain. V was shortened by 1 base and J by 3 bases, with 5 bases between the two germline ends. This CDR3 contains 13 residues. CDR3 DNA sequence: TGTGCCAGAAGCTTGTTCGTCTACAATGAGCAGTTCTTC. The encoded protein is CARSLFVYNEQFF.

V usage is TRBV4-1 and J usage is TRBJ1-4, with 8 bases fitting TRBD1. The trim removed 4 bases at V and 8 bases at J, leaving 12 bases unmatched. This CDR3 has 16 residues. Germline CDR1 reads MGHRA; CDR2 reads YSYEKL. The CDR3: CASSLIPGTGREKLFF. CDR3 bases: TGCGCCAGCAGCCTCATTCCCGGGACAGGTCGCGAAAAACTGTTTTTT.

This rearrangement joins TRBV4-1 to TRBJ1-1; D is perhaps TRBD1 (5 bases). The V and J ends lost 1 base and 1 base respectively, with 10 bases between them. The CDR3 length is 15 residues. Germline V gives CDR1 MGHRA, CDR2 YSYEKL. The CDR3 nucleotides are TGCGCCAGCAGCCAAGTGGATCAGGGGAACACTGAAGCTTTCTTT. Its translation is CASSQVDQGNTEAFF.

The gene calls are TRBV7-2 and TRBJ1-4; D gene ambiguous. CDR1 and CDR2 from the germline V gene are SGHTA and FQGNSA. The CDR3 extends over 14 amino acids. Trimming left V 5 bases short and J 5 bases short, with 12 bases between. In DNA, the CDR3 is TGTGCCAGCAGCGCCGGGAGCATAAATGAAAAACTGTTTTTT. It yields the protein CASSAGSINEKLFF.

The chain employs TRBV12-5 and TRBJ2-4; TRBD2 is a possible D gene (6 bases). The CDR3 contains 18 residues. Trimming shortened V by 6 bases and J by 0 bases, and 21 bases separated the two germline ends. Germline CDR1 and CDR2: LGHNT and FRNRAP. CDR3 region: CASGFPKAGRVAKNIQYF. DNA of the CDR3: TGTGCTAGTGGCTTCCCCAAGGCGGGGCGGGTAGCCAAAAACATTCAGTACTTC.

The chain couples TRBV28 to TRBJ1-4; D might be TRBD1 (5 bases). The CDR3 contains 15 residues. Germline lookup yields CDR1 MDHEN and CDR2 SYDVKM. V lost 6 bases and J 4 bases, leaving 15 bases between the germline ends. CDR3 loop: CASRGRGALNEKLFF. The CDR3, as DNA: TGTGCCAGCAGGGGGCGTGGGGCCCTTAATGAAAAACTGTTTTTT.

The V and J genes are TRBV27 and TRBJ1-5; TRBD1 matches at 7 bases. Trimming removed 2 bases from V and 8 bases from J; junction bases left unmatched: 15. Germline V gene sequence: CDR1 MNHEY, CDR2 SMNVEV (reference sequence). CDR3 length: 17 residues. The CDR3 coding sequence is TGTGCCAGCAGTTTACCCGCAGGCCAGGGGGAGAGGGAGCCCCAGCATTTT. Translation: CASSLPAGQGEREPQHF.

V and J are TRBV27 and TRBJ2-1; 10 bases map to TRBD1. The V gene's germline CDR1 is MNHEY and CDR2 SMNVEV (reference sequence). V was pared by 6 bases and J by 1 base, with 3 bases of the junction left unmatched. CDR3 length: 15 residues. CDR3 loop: CASSPGQGSYNEQFF. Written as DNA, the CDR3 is TGTGCCAGCAGCCCGGGACAGGGGTCCTACAATGAGCAGTTCTTC.

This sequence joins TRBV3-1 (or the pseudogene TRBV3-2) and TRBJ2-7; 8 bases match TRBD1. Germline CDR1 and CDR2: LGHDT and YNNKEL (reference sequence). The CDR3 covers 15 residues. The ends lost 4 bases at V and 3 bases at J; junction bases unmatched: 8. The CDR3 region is CASSPRTGSGYEQYF. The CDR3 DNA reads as TGTGCCAGCAGCCCTCGGACAGGGTCGGGCTACGAGCAGTACTTC.

This CDR3 is CASSQDAGNTEAFF. DNA for the CDR3: TGTGCCAGCAGCCAAGATGCGGGGAACACTGAAGCTTTCTTT. The chain has TRBV3-1 (or the pseudogene TRBV3-2) and TRBJ1-1; no firm D call. Germline V gives CDR1 LGHDT, CDR2 YNNKEL (reference sequence). V lost 0 bases and J lost 1, with 6 bases in between. CDR3 length: 14 residues.